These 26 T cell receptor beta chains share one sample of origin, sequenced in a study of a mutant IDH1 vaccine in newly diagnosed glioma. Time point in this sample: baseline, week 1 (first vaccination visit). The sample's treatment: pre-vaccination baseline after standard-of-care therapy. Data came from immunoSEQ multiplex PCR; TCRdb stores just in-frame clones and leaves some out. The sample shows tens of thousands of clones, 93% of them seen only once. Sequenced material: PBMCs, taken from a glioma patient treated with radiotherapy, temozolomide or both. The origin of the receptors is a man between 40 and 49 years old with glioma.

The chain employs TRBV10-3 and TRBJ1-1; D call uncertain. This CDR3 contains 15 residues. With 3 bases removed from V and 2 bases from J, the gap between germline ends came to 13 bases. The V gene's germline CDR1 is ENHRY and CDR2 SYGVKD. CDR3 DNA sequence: TGTGCCATCAGTGATATTGACGGACTCAACACTGAAGCTTTCTTT. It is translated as CAISDIDGLNTEAFF.

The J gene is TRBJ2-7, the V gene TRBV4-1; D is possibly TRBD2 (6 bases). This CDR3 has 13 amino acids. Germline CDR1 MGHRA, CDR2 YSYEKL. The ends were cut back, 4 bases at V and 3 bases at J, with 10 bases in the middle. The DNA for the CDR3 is TGCGCCAGCAGCCGGGGACTTAACTACGAGCAGTACTTC. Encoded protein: CASSRGLNYEQYF.

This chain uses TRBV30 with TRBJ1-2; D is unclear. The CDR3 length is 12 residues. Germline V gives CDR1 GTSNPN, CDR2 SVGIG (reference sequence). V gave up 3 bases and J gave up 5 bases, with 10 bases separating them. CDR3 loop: CAWRNEGYGYTF. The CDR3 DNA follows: TGTGCCTGGAGAAACGAGGGTTATGGCTACACCTTC.

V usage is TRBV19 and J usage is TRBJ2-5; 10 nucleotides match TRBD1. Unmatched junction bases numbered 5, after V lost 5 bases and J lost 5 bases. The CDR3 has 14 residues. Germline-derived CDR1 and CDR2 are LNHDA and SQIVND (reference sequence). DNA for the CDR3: TGTGCCAGTAGTTCGGGGACAGGGGTGGAGACCCAGTACTTC. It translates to CASSSGTGVETQYF.

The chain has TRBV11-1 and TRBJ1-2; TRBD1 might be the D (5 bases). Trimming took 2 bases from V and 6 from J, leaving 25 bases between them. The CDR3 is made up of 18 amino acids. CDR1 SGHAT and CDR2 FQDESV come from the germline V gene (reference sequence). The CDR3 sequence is CASSLYGVPGTEINGYTF. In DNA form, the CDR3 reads TGTGCCAGCAGCTTATATGGGGTACCGGGGACCGAGATTAATGGCTACACCTTC. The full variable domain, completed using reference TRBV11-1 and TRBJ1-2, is EAEVAQSPRYKITEKSQAVAFWCDPISGHATLYWYRQILGQGPELLVQFQDESVVDDSQLPKDRFSAERLKGVDSTLKIQPAELGDSAMYLCASSLYGVPGTEINGYTFGSGTRLTVV.

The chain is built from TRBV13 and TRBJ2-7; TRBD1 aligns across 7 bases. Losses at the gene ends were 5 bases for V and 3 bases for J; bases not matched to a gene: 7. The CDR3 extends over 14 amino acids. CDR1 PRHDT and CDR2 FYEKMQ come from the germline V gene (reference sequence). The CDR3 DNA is TGTGCCAGCAGCCCACAGGGGTCCCTCTACGAGCAGTACTTC. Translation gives CASSPQGSLYEQYF.

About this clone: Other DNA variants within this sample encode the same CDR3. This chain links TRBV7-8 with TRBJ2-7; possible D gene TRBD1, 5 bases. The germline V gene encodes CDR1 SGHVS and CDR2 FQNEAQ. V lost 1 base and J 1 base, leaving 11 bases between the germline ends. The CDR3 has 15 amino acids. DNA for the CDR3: TGTGCCAGCAGCTTAGTTCAGGGCCCTTCCTACGAGCAGTACTTC. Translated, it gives CASSLVQGPSYEQYF. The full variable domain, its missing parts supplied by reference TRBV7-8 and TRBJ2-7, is GAGVSQSPRYKVAKRGQDVALRCDPISGHVSLFWYQQALGQGPEFLTYFQNEAQLDKSGLPSDRFFAERPEGSVSTLKIQRTQQEDSAVYLCASSLVQGPSYEQYFGPGTRLTVT.

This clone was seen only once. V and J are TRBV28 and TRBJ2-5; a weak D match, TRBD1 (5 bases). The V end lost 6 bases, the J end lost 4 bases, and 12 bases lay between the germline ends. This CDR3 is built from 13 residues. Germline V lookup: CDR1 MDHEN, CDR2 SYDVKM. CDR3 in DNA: TGTGCCAGCAGGTCGGCAGGGCCAGAGACCCAGTACTTC. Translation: CASRSAGPETQYF. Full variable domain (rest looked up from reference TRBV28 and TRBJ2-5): DVKVTQSSRYLVKRTGEKVFLECVQDMDHENMFWYRQDPGLGLRLIYFSYDVKMKEKGDIPEGYSVSREKKERFSLILESASTNQTSMYLCASRSAGPETQYFGPGTRLLVL.

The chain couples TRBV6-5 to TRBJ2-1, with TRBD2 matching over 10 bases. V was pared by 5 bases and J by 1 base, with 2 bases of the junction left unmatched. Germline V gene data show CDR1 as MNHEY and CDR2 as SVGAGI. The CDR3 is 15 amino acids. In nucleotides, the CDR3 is TGTGCCAGCAGTCCTAGCGGGGGATCCTACAATGAGCAGTTCTTC. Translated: CASSPSGGSYNEQFF.

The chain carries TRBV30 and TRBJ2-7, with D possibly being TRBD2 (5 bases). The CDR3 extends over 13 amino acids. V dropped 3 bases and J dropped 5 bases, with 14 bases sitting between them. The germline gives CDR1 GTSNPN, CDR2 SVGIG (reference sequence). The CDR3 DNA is TGTGCCTGGAGGACCTCTAGCTGGGACGAGCAGTACTTC. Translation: CAWRTSSWDEQYF.

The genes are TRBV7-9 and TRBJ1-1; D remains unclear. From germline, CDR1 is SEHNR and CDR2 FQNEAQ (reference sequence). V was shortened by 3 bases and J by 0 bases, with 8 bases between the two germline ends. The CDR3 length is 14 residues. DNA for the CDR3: TGTGCCAGCAGCTTCTCCGGCGTGAACACTGAAGCTTTCTTT. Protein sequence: CASSFSGVNTEAFF.

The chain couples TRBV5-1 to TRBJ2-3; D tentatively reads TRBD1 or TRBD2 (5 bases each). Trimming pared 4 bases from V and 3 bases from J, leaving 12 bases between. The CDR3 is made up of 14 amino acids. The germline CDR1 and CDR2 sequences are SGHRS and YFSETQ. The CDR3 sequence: CASSGLAGTDTQYF. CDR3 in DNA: TGCGCCAGCAGCGGTCTAGCAGGGACAGATACGCAGTATTTT.

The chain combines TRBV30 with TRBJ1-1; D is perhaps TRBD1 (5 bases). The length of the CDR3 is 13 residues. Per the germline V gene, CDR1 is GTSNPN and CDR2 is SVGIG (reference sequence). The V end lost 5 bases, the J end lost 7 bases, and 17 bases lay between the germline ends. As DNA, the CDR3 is TGTGCCTGGGGAGTTTTTGGGGCGATTGAAGCTTTCTTT. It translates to CAWGVFGAIEAFF.

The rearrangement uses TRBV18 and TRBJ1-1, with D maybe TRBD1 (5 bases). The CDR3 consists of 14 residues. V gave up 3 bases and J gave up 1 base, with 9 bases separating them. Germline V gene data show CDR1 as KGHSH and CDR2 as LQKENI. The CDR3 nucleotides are TGTGCCAGCTCACCCGGAGGGACGAACACTGAAGCTTTCTTT. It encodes CASSPGGTNTEAFF.

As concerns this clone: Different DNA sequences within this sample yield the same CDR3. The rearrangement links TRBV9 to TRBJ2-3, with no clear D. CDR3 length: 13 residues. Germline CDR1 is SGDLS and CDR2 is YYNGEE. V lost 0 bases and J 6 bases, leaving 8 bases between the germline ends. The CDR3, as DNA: TGTGCCAGCAGCGTAGGGAGCCCCGATACGCAGTATTTT. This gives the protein CASSVGSPDTQYF. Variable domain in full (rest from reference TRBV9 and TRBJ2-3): DSGVTQTPKHLITATGQRVTLRCSPRSGDLSVYWYQQSLDQGLQFLIQYYNGEERAKGNILERFSAQQFPDLHSELNLSSLELGDSALYFCASSVGSPDTQYFGPGTRLTVL.

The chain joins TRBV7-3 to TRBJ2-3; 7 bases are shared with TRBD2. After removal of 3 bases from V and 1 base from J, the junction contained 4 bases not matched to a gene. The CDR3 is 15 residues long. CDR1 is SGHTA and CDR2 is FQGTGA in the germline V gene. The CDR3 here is CASSLTGGRTDTQYF. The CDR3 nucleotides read TGTGCCAGCAGCTTGACGGGGGGACGCACAGATACGCAGTATTTT.

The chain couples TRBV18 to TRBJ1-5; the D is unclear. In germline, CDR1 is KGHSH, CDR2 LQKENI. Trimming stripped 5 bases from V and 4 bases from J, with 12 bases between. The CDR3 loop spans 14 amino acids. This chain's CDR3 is CASSLAPSNQPQHF. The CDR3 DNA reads TGTGCCAGCTCATTAGCTCCTTCAAATCAGCCCCAGCATTTT.

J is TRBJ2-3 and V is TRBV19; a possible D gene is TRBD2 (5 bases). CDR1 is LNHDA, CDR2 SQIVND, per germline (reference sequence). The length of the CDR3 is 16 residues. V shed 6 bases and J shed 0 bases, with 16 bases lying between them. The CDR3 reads CASSLLIWTSTDTQYF. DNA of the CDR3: TGTGCCAGTAGCCTCTTGATCTGGACTAGCACAGATACGCAGTATTTT.

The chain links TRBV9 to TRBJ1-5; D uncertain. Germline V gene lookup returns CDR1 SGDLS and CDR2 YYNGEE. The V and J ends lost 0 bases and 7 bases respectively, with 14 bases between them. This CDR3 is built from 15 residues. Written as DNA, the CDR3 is TGTGCCAGCAGCGTAGCCGGCGATTCAGGCCAGCCCCAGCATTTT. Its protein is CASSVAGDSGQPQHF. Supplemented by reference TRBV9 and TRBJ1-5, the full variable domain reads DSGVTQTPKHLITATGQRVTLRCSPRSGDLSVYWYQQSLDQGLQFLIQYYNGEERAKGNILERFSAQQFPDLHSELNLSSLELGDSALYFCASSVAGDSGQPQHFGDGTRLSIL.

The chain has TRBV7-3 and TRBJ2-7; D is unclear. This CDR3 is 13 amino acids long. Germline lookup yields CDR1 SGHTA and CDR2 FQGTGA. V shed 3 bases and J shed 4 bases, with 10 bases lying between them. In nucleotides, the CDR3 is TGTGCCAGCAGCTTTATAGCAGGATACGAGCAGTACTTC. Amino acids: CASSFIAGYEQYF. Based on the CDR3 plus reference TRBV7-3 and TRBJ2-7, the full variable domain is GAGVSQTPSNKVTEKGKYVELRCDPISGHTALYWYRQSLGQGPEFLIYFQGTGAADDSGLPNDRFFAVRPEGSVSTLKIQRTERGDSAVYLCASSFIAGYEQYFGPGTRLTVT.

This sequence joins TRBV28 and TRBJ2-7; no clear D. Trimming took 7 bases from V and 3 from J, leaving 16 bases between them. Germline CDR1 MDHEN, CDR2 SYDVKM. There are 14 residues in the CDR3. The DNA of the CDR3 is TGTGCCAGCATCGGGTTTTCGGCGGTCTACGAGCAGTACTTC. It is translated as CASIGFSAVYEQYF.

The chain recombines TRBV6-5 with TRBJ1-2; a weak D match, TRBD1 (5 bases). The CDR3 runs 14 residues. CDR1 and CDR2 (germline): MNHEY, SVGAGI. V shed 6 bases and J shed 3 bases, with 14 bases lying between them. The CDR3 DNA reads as TGTGCCAGCAGCCGAACCGGGGGGTACTATGGCTACACCTTC. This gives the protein CASSRTGGYYGYTF.

Written as DNA, the CDR3 is TGTGCCAGTAGTATAGCGGGAGCTGCCGGGGAGCTGTTTTTT. It codes for CASSIAGAAGELFF. This chain joins TRBV19 and TRBJ2-2; perhaps TRBD2 as D (6 bases). The CDR3 spans 14 residues. From germline, CDR1 is LNHDA and CDR2 SQIVND (reference sequence). V lost 1 base and J 6 bases, leaving 9 bases between the germline ends.

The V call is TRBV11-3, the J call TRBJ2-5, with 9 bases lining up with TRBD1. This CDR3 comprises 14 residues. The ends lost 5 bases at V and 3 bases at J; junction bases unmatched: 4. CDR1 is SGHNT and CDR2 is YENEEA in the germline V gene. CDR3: CASSTGTGKETQYF. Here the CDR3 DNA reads TGTGCCAGCAGCACCGGGACAGGGAAAGAGACCCAGTACTTC.

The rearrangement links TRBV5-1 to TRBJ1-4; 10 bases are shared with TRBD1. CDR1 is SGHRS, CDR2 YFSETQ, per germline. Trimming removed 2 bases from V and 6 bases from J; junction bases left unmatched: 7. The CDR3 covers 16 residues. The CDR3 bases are TGCGCCAGCAGCTTCACCGCCGGGACAGGGGATGAAAAACTGTTTTTT. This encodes CASSFTAGTGDEKLFF.

This chain's CDR3 is CASSISGGYGYTF. CDR3 bases: TGTGCCAGTAGTATTAGTGGCGGCTATGGCTACACCTTC. J is TRBJ1-2 and V is TRBV19; unclear D gene. CDR1 is LNHDA, CDR2 SQIVND, per germline (reference sequence). Trimming removed 3 bases from V and 4 bases from J, with 9 bases in between. CDR3 length: 13 residues.